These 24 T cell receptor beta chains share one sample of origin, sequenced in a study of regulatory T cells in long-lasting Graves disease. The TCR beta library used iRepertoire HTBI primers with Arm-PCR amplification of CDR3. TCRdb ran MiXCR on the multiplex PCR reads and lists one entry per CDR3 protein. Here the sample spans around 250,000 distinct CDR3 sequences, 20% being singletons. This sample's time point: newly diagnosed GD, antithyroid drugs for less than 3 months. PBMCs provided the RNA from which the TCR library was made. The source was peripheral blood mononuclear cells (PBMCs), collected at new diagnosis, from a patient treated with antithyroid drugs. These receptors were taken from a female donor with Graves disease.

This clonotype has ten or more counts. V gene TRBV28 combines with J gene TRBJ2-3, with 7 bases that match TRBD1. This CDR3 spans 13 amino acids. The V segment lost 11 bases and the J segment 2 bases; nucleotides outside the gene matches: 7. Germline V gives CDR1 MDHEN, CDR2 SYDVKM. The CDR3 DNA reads TGTGCCGGAGCAGGGACAGTCACAGATACGCAGTATTTT. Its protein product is CAGAGTVTDTQYF.

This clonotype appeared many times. The CDR3 loop is CAIRTGQGTYEQYF. The CDR3 DNA sequence: TGTGCCATTAGGACCGGACAGGGGACCTACGAGCAGTACTTC. The rearrangement joins TRBV28 to TRBJ2-7, with 9 bases fitting TRBD1. V lost 10 bases and J lost 2; bases outside the gene matches: 9. CDR1 is MDHEN, CDR2 SYDVKM, per germline. The CDR3 has 14 residues.

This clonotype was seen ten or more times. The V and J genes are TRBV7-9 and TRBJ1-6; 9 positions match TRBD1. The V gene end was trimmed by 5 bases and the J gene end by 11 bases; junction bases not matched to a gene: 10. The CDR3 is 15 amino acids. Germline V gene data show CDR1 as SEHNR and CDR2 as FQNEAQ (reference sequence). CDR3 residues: CASSPPGQGRTPLHF. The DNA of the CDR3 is TGTGCCAGCAGCCCCCCGGGACAGGGACGGACACCCCTCCACTTT.

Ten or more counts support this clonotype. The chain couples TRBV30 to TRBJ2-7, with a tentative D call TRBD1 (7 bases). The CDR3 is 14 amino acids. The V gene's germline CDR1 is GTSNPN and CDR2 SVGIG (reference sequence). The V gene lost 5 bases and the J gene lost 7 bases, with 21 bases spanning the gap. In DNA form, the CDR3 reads TGTGCCTGGGCGAGACAGGGAGGATTGGGTGAGCAGTACTTC. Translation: CAWARQGGLGEQYF.

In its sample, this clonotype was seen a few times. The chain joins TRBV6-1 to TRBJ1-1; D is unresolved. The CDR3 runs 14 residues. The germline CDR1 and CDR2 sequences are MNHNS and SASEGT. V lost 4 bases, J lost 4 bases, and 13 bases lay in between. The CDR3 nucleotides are TGTGCCAGCAGTGCGGGCCGGGGTGGCACTGAAGCTTTCTTT. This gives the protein CASSAGRGGTEAFF.

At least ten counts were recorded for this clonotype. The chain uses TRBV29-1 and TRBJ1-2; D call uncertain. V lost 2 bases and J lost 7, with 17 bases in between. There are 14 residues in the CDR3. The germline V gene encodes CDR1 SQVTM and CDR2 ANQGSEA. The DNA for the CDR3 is TGCAGCGTTGAAAAACCCAACCTCGGAAGTGGCTACACCTTC. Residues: CSVEKPNLGSGYTF.

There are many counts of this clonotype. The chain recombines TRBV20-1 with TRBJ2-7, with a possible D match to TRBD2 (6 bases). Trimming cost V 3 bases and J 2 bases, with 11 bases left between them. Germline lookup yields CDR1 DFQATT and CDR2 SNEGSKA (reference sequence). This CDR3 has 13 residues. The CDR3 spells CSASRDSPYEQYF. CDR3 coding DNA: TGCAGTGCTAGCCGGGACTCACCCTACGAGCAGTACTTC.

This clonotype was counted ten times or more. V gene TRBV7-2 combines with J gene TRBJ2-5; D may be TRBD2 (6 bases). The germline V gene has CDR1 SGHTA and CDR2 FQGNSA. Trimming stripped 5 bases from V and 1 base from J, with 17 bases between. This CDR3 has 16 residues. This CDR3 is CASSDGTRGFQETQYF. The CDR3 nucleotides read TGTGCCAGCAGCGATGGGACTCGGGGGTTCCAAGAGACCCAGTACTTC.

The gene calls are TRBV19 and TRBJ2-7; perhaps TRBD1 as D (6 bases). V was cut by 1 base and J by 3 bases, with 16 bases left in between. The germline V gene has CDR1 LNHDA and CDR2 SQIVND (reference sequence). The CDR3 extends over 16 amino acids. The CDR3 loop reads CASSIGPRGGNYEQYF. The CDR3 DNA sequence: TGTGCCAGTAGTATAGGACCCAGGGGTGGGAACTACGAGCAGTACTTC.

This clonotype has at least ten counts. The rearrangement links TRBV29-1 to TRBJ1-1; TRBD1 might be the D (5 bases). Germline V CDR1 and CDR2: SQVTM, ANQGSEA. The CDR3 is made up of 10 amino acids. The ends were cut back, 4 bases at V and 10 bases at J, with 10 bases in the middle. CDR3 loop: CSVVGARAFF. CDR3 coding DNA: TGCAGCGTTGTTGGGGCAAGAGCTTTCTTT.

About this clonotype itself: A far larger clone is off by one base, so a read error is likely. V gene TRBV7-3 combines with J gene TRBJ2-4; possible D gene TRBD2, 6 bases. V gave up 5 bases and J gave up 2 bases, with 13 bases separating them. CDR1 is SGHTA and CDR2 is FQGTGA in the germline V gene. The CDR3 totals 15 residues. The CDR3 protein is CASSVDGGTKNIQYF. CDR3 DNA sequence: TGTGCCAGCAGCGTAGATGGGGGGACCAAAAACATTCAGTACTTC.

CDR3 amino acids: CASRRGGSDTGELFF. The DNA for the CDR3 is TGTGCCAGCAGACGAGGGGGGTCGGACACCGGGGAGCTGTTTTTT. V and J are TRBV7-3 and TRBJ2-2; D might be TRBD1 or TRBD2, each matching 6 bases. The V gene's germline CDR1 is SGHTA and CDR2 FQGTGA. V was cut by 6 bases and J by 3 bases, with 14 bases left in between. CDR3 size: 15 residues. Drawing the rest from reference TRBV7-3 and TRBJ2-2, the complete variable domain is GAGVSQTPSNKVTEKGKYVELRCDPISGHTALYWYRQSLGQGPEFLIYFQGTGAADDSGLPNDRFFAVRPEGSVSTLKIQRTERGDSAVYLCASRRGGSDTGELFFGEGSRLTVL.

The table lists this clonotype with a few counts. The CDR3 loop reads CASKAGANTDTQYF. DNA for the CDR3: TGCGCCAGCAAGGCGGGAGCTAACACAGATACGCAGTATTTT. The gene calls are TRBV10-2 and TRBJ2-3; 7 positions agree with TRBD2. The CDR3 runs to 14 residues. Germline assignment: CDR1 WSHSY and CDR2 SAAADI. The J segment lost 2 bases and the V segment lost 7 bases, leaving 6 bases of the junction unmatched.

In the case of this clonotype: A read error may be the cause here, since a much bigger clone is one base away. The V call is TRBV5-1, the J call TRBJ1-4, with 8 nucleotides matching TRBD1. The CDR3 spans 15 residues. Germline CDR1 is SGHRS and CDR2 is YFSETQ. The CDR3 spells CASSQGQGANEKLYF. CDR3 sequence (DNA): TGCGCCAGCAGCCAAGGACAGGGAGCTAATGAAAAACTGTATTTT.

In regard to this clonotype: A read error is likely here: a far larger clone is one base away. The CDR3 region has the DNA TGTGCCAGCAGCCCCGGTATGGGTCGCCATGAGCAGTTCTTC. This translates into CASSPGMGRHEQFF. The chain combines TRBV7-3 with TRBJ2-1; D is ambiguous. Germline CDR1 SGHTA, CDR2 FQGTGA. V lost 5 bases and J lost 8, with 16 bases in between. There are 14 residues in the CDR3.

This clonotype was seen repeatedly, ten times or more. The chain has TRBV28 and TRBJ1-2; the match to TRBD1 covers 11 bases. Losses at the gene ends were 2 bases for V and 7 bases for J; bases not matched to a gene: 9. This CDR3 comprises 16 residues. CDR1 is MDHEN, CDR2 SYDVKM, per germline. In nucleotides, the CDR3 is TGTGCCAGCAGTTTACCCGGACAGGGGGCTTCAGGTGGCTACACCTTC. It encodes CASSLPGQGASGGYTF.

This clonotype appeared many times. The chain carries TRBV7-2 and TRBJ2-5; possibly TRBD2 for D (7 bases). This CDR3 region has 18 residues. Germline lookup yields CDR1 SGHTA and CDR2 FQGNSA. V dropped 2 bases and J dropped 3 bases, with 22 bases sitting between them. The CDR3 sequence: CASSLSSAGEGQKETQYF. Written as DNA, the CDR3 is TGTGCCAGCAGCTTAAGCTCGGCCGGGGAGGGACAAAAAGAGACCCAGTACTTC.

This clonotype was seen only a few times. The CDR3 region is CASSQPGLVGLNEQFF. CDR3 DNA: TGTGCCAGTAGCCAGCCGGGACTTGTGGGGCTAAATGAGCAGTTCTTC. This rearrangement joins TRBV19 to TRBJ2-1; tentatively, D is TRBD2 (6 bases). The CDR3 runs 16 residues. Germline V gene data show CDR1 as LNHDA and CDR2 as SQIVND (reference sequence). Trimming pared 6 bases from V and 7 bases from J, leaving 22 bases between.

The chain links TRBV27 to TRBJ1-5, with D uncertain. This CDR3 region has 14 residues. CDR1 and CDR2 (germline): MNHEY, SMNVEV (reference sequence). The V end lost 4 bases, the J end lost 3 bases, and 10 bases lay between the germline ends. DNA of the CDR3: TGTGCCAGCAGTTCCTCAGGTTTCAATCAGCCCCAGCATTTT. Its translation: CASSSSGFNQPQHF.

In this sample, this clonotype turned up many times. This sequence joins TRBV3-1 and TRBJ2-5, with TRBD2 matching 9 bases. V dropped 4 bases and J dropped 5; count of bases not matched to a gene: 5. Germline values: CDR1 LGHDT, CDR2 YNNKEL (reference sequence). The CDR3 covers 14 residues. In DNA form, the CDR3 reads TGTGCCAGCAGCCCGGAGAGCGGGGGGGAGACCCAGTACTTC. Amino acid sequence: CASSPESGGETQYF.

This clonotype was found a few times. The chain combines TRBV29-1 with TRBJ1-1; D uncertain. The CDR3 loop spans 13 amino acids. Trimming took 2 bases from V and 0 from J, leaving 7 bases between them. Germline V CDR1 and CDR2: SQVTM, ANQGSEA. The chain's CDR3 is CSVEWPLNTEAFF. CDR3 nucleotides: TGCAGCGTTGAATGGCCGTTGAACACTGAAGCTTTCTTT.

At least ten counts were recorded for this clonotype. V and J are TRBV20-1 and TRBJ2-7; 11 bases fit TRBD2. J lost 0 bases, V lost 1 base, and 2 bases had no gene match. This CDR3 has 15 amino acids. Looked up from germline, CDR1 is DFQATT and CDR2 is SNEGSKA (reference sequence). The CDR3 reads CSARGLAGYSYEQYF. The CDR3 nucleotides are TGCAGTGCTAGAGGACTAGCGGGATACTCCTACGAGCAGTACTTC.

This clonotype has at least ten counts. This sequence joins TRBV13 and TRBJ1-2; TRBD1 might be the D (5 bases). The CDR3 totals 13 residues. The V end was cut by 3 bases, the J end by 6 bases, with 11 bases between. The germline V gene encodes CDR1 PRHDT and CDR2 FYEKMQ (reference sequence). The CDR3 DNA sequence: TGTGCCAGCAGCTTGGTGGGACTGAATGGCTACACCTTC. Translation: CASSLVGLNGYTF.

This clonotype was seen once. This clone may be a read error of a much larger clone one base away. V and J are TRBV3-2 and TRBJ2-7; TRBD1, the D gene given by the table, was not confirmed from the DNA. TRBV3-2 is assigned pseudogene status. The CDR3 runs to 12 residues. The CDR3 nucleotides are TGTGCCGGCAGCCCGACAGGTCTCGAGCAGTACTTC. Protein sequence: CAGSPTGLEQYF.